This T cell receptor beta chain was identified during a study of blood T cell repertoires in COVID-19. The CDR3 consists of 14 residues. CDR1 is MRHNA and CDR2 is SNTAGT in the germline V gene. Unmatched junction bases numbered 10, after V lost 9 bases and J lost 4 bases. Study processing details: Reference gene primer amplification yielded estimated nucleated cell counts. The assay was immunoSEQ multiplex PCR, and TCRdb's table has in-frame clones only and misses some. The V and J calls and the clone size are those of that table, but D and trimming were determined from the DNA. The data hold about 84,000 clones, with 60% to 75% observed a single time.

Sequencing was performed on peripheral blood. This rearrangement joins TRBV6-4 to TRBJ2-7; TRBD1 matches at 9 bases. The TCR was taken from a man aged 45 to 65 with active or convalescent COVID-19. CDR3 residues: CARGSEDRGYEQYF. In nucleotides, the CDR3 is TGTGCCAGAGGGAGTGAGGACAGGGGATACGAGCAGTACTTC.